This T cell receptor (beta chain) was found in a study of control samples from healthy donors and cancer patients. Profiling relied on immunoSEQ multiplex PCR, and the TCRdb table lists in-frame clones only, not all of them. The top ten clones hold approximately 14% of a sample with tens of thousands of clones, 88% of them seen once. The V end was cut by 3 bases, the J end by 0 bases, with 6 bases between. The CDR3 runs 14 residues. Per the germline V gene, CDR1 is LNHDA and CDR2 is SQIVND (reference sequence). This receptor was obtained from a woman aged 70-85 years in good health. Specimen: blood. V and J are TRBV19 and TRBJ1-3, with unresolved D. The CDR3 region has the DNA TGTGCCAGTAGTATTGGAAACTCTGGAAACACCATATATTTT. Translating it yields CASSIGNSGNTIYF.